This is a list of T cell receptor beta chains from one sample in a study of identical twins. Using its own MiXCR run on the 5' RACE reads, TCRdb lists one record per CDR3 protein. The repertoire holds roughly 490,000 distinct CDR3 sequences, with roughly an eighth as singletons. The sample also formed part of further work on yellow fever vaccine responses in identical twins.

The source material was CD4+ T cells sorted from blood. These receptors were taken from a young woman in good health. CDR3s include the opening cysteine and the closing phenylalanine or tryptophan. The D gene is left open where the match is weak. The size of a clone is reported for some rows only, either as once, few or many, or as a class for expanded clones.

-	few	TRBV12-3/TRBV12-4	TRBJ2-5	CASSSAGVQETQYF	TGTGCCAGCAGTTCCGCCGGGGTACAAGAGACCCAGTACTTC
TRBD1	few	TRBV29-1	TRBJ1-1	CSVEVYPGGGTEAFF	TGCAGCGTTGAAGTTTATCCAGGGGGAGGCACTGAAGCTTTCTTT
-	-	TRBV2	TRBJ1-1	CAITNRDDIEAFF	TGTGCCATCACAAACCGGGACGACATTGAAGCTTTCTTT
-	-	TRBV29-1	TRBJ1-1	CSYTKQTSEAFF	TGCAGCTACACCAAACAGACAAGTGAAGCTTTCTTT
-	many	TRBV5-1	TRBJ2-1	CASSRGTESSYNEQFF	TGCGCCAGCAGCAGAGGGACCGAAAGCTCCTACAATGAGCAGTTCTTC
TRBD1	many	TRBV6-2/TRBV6-3	TRBJ2-6	CASSSTGTGGSGANVLTF	TGTGCCAGCAGTAGTACCGGGACAGGGGGCTCTGGGGCCAACGTCCTGACTTTC
TRBD1	-	TRBV20-1	TRBJ2-7	CSAFRAGGDEQYF	TGCAGTGCCTTCAGGGCAGGGGGCGACGAGCAGTACTTC
TRBD2	-	TRBV12-3/TRBV12-4	TRBJ2-1	CASSASGGAINEQFF	TGTGCCAGCAGTGCTAGCGGGGGGGCGATCAATGAGCAGTTCTTC
-	-	TRBV7-9	TRBJ1-2	CASSPGVPEYGYTF	TGTGCCAGCAGCCCCGGGGTCCCCGAGTATGGCTACACCTTC
TRBD1	-	TRBV12-3/TRBV12-4	TRBJ1-2	CASSIPTGHDGGYTF	TGTGCCAGCAGTATACCGACAGGGCACGACGGGGGCTACACCTTC
TRBD2	few	TRBV12-3/TRBV12-4	TRBJ2-7	CASVGGGYEQYF	TGTGCCAGCGTGGGGGGGGGCTACGAGCAGTACTTC
-	-	TRBV10-3	TRBJ1-1	CATRTEWNTEAFF	TGTGCCACCAGGACAGAATGGAACACTGAAGCTTTCTTT
-	-	TRBV7-2	TRBJ2-7	CASSLGSLNYEQYF	TGTGCCAGCAGCTTAGGAAGCCTGAACTACGAGCAGTACTTC
-	-	TRBV28	TRBJ1-5	CASEGSGNQPQHF	TGTGCCAGCGAAGGTTCAGGGAATCAGCCCCAGCATTTT
-	-	TRBV7-9	TRBJ2-7	CASSFNRDTSYEQYF	TGTGCCAGCAGCTTTAACCGGGACACATCCTACGAGCAGTACTTC
-	few	TRBV28	TRBJ1-2	CASTKKSSYGYTF	TGTGCCAGCACCAAAAAATCTTCCTATGGCTACACCTTC
TRBD2	few	TRBV4-3	TRBJ2-1	CASSSGLAVNEQFF	TGCGCCAGCAGCTCCGGACTAGCGGTCAATGAGCAGTTCTTC
-	-	TRBV11-1	TRBJ2-2	CASSPEGGMSTGELFF	TGTGCCAGCAGCCCCGAGGGGGGTATGAGCACCGGGGAGCTGTTTTTT
-	many	TRBV5-1	TRBJ2-5	CASSFSDGQQETQYF	TGCGCCAGCAGCTTTTCAGACGGACAACAAGAGACCCAGTACTTC
-	-	TRBV29-1	TRBJ1-1	CSVYRRNTEAFF	TGCAGCGTATACAGGCGGAACACTGAAGCTTTCTTT
-	many	TRBV2	TRBJ1-5	CASSVQGYSNQPQHF	TGTGCCAGCAGTGTACAAGGATATAGCAATCAGCCCCAGCATTTT